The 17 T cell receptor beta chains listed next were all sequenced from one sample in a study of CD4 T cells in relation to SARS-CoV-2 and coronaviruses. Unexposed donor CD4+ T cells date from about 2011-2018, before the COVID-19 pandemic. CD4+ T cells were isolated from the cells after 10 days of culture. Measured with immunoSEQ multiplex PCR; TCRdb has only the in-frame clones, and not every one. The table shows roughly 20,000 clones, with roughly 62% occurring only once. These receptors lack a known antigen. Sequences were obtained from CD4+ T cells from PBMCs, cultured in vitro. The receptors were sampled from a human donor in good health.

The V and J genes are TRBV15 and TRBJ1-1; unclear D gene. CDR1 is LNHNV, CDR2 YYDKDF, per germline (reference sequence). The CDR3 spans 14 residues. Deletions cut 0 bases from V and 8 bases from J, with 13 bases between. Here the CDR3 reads CATSRDFVGREAFF. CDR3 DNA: TGTGCCACCAGCAGAGATTTTGTTGGGCGGGAAGCTTTCTTT. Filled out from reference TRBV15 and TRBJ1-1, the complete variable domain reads DAMVIQNPRYQVTQFGKPVTLSCSQTLNHNVMYWYQQKSSQAPKLLFHYYDKDFNNEADTPDNFQSRRPNTSFCFLDIRSPGLGDTAMYLCATSRDFVGREAFFGQGTRLTVV.

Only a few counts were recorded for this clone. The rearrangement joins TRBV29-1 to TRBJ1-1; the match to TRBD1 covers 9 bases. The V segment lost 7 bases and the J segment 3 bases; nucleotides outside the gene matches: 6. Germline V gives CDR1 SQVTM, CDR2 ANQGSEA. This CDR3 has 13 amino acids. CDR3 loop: CSGGQGLDTEAFF. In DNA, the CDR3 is TGCAGCGGGGGACAGGGTTTGGACACTGAAGCTTTCTTT.

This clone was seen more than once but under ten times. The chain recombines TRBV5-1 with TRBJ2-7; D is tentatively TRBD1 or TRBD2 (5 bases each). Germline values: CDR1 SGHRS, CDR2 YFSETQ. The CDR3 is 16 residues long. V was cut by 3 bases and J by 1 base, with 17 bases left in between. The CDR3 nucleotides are TGCGCCAGCAGCTCTAGGCCCCAGGGAGAATCCTACGAGCAGTACTTC. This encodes CASSSRPQGESYEQYF. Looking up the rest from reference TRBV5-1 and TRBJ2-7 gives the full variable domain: KAGVTQTPRYLIKTRGQQVTLSCSPISGHRSVSWYQQTPGQGLQFLFEYFSETQRNKGNFPGRFSGRQFSNSRSEMNVSTLELGDSALYLCASSSRPQGESYEQYFGPGTRLTVT.

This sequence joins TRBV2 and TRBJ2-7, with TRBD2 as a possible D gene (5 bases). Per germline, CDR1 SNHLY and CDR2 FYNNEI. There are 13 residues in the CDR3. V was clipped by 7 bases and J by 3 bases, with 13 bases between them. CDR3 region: CASNEGPGYEQYF. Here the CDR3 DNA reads TGTGCCAGCAACGAGGGTCCCGGCTACGAGCAGTACTTC.

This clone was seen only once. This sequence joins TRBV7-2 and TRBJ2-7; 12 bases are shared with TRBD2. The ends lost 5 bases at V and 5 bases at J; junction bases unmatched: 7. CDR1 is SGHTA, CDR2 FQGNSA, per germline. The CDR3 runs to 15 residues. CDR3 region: CASSPPGLAGHEQYF. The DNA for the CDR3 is TGTGCCAGCAGCCCCCCGGGACTAGCGGGCCACGAGCAGTACTTC.

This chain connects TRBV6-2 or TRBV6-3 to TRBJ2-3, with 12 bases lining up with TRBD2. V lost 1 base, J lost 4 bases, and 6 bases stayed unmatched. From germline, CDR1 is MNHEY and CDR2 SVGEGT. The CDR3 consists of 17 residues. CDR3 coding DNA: TGTGCCAGCAGTTACTACCTAGCGGGAGGGGTGGCAGATACGCAGTATTTT. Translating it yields CASSYYLAGGVADTQYF.

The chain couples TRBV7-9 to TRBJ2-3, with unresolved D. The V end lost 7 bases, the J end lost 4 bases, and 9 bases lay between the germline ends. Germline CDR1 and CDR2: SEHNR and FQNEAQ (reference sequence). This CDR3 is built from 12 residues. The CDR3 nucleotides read TGTGCCAGCACCTTTGTGGCAGATACGCAGTATTTT. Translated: CASTFVADTQYF.

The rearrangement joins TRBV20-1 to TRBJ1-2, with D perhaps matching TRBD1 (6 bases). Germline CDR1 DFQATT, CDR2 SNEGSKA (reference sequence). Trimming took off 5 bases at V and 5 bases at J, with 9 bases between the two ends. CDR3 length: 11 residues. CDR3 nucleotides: TGCAGTGCTCGGACAGCTTATGGCTACACCTTC. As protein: CSARTAYGYTF.

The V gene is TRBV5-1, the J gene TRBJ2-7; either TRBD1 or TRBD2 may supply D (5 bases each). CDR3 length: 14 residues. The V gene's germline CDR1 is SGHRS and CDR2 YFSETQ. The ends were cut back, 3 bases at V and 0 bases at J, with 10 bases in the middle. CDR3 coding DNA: TGCGCCAGCAGCTCTGGGGGTGCCTCCTACGAGCAGTACTTC. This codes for CASSSGGASYEQYF.

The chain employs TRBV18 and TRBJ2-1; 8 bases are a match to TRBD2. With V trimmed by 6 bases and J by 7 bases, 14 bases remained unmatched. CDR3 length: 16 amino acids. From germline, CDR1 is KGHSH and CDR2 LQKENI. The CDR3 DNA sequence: TGTGCCAGCTCTCCTAGGCCAGCGGGAGTACGAAATGAGCAGTTCTTC. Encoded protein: CASSPRPAGVRNEQFF.

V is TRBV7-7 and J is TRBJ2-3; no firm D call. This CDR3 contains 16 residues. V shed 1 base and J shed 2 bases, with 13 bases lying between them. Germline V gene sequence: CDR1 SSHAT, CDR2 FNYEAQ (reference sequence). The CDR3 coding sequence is TGTGCCAGCAGCTTAGGTGGTTCTCCGAACACAGATACGCAGTATTTT. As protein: CASSLGGSPNTDTQYF.

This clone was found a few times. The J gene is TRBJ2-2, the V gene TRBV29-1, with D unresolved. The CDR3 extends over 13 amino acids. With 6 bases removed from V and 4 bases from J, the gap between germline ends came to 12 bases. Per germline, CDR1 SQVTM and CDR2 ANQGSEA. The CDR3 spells CSVRLSGTGELFF. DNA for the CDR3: TGCAGCGTGCGCCTGTCGGGCACCGGGGAGCTGTTTTTT.

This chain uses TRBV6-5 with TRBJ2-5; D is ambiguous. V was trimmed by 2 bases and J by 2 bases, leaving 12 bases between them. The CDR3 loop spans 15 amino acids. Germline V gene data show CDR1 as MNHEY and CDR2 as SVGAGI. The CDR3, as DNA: TGTGCCAGCAGTTACGCCGTGCCAGGACAAGAGACCCAGTACTTC. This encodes CASSYAVPGQETQYF.

For the CDR3, the DNA is TGTGCCAGCAGTGATTTCGGCGGCCCCAATGAGCAGTTCTTC. It specifies CASSDFGGPNEQFF. The chain has TRBV2 and TRBJ2-1; D unresolved. Trimming shortened V by 3 bases and J by 6 bases, and 12 bases separated the two germline ends. The V gene's germline CDR1 is SNHLY and CDR2 FYNNEI. The CDR3 sequence is 14 residues long.

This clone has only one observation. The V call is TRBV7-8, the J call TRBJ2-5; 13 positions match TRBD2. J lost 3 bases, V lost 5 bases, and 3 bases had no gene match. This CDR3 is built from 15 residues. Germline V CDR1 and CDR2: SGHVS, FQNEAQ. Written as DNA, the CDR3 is TGTGCCAGCAGCGCCACTAGCGGGAGGGAAGAGACCCAGTACTTC. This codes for CASSATSGREETQYF.

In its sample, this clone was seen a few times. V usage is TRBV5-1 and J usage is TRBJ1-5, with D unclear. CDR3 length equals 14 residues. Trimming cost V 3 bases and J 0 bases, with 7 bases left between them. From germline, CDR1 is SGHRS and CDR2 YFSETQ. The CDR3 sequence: CASSYGDSNQPQHF. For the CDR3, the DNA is TGCGCCAGCAGCTATGGCGATAGCAATCAGCCCCAGCATTTT.

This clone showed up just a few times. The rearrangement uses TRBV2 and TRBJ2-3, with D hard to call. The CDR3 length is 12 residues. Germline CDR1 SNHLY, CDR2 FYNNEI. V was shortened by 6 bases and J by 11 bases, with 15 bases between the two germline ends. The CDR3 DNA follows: TGTGCCAGCAGCCCCTCAGGTACTGTGCAGTATTTT. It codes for CASSPSGTVQYF.